The 23 T cell receptor beta chains reported below all come from one sample, sequenced in a study of beta chain features in type 1 diabetes. Every bit of the isolated RNA underwent reverse transcription, so sequencing read expressed TCRB transcripts. Method: immunoSEQ multiplex PCR; TCRdb's copy keeps in-frame clones and lacks some. Altogether about 260,000 clones are present, under 70% being singletons, with the ten largest covering around 0.05%. Sequences were obtained from naive CD4+ T cells from blood. These receptor sequences come from a young man in good health.

This clone was detected only a few times. The CDR3 region is CASSHTLAGGPQTQYF. CDR3 sequence (DNA): TGCGCCAGCAGCCATACCCTAGCGGGAGGGCCCCAGACCCAGTACTTC. V and J are TRBV4-3 and TRBJ2-5; 12 bases match TRBD2. V dropped 3 bases and J dropped 6; count of bases not matched to a gene: 8. The V gene's germline CDR1 is LGHNA and CDR2 YSLEER. CDR3 length: 16 residues.

The chain employs TRBV19 and TRBJ2-3; D possibly corresponds to TRBD1 (5 bases). The CDR3 is 13 amino acids. Per germline, CDR1 LNHDA and CDR2 SQIVND (reference sequence). Trimming took off 6 bases at V and 5 bases at J, with 12 bases between the two ends. CDR3 protein: CASRALGQDTQYF. CDR3 DNA: TGTGCCAGTAGGGCCTTGGGGCAAGATACGCAGTATTTT.

The rearrangement joins TRBV29-1 to TRBJ2-7; D unresolved. CDR1 is SQVTM and CDR2 is ANQGSEA in the germline V gene. V gave up 4 bases and J gave up 1 base, with 5 bases separating them. CDR3 length equals 11 residues. CDR3 bases: TGCAGCGTTGTCTATTCCTACGAGCAGTACTTC. Translated, it gives CSVVYSYEQYF.

CDR3: CASATSEAYNEQFF. The DNA for the CDR3 is TGTGCCAGCGCAACTAGCGAGGCCTACAATGAGCAGTTCTTC. The rearrangement uses TRBV7-9 and TRBJ2-1, with 7 positions matching TRBD2. Germline-derived CDR1 and CDR2 are SEHNR and FQNEAQ (reference sequence). V was pared by 8 bases and J by 2 bases, with 6 bases of the junction left unmatched. CDR3 length: 14 amino acids.

This clone showed up just a few times. V is TRBV30 and J is TRBJ1-4; the D gene is possibly TRBD1 (5 bases). The CDR3 length is 13 residues. Per germline, CDR1 GTSNPN and CDR2 SVGIG (reference sequence). The V end lost 4 bases, the J end lost 7 bases, and 13 bases lay between the germline ends. CDR3 in amino acids: CAWNGREGEKLFF. Written as DNA, the CDR3 is TGTGCCTGGAATGGCAGGGAGGGTGAAAAACTGTTTTTT.

CDR3 sequence reads: CAIGQGANEQFF. The CDR3 DNA reads as TGTGCCATTGGACAGGGGGCAAATGAGCAGTTCTTC. The V and J genes are TRBV10-3 and TRBJ2-1; 11 bases map to TRBD1. The CDR3 totals 12 residues. The trim removed 9 bases at V and 7 bases at J, leaving 2 bases unmatched. Germline lookup yields CDR1 ENHRY and CDR2 SYGVKD.

The chain couples TRBV7-9 to TRBJ2-1; 7 nucleotides match TRBD1. CDR3 length: 15 residues. Germline CDR1 reads SEHNR; CDR2 reads FQNEAQ (reference sequence). The V gene end was trimmed by 7 bases and the J gene end by 11 bases; junction bases not matched to a gene: 17. CDR3 protein: CASIRIGGGKRQQFF. The CDR3 DNA follows: TGTGCCAGCATCCGGATAGGGGGCGGAAAGCGGCAGCAGTTCTTC.

This clone was detected a few times. V is TRBV19 and J is TRBJ2-2, with D uncertain. CDR1 is LNHDA and CDR2 is SQIVND in the germline V gene (reference sequence). This CDR3 spans 12 amino acids. Trimming removed 2 bases at V and 6 bases at J, with 4 bases between. Written as DNA, the CDR3 is TGTGCCAGTAGTATACTGGCCGGGGAGCTGTTTTTT. Protein product: CASSILAGELFF. Combining the CDR3 with reference TRBV19 and TRBJ2-2 gives the whole variable domain DGGITQSPKYLFRKEGQNVTLSCEQNLNHDAMYWYRQDPGQGLRLIYYSQIVNDFQKGDIAEGYSVSREKKESFPLTVTSAQKNPTAFYLCASSILAGELFFGEGSRLTVL.

This chain links TRBV15 with TRBJ2-7; TRBD1 aligns across 8 bases. Germline V gives CDR1 LNHNV, CDR2 YYDKDF (reference sequence). Losses at the gene ends were 3 bases for V and 7 bases for J; bases not matched to a gene: 8. The CDR3 covers 14 residues. The CDR3 protein is CATSRGQVGYEQYF. The CDR3 nucleotides read TGTGCCACCAGCAGGGGACAGGTGGGGTATGAGCAGTACTTC.

Concerning this clone: At the DNA level, this CDR3 is encoded by other sequences in the same sample as well. The chain links TRBV5-4 to TRBJ2-6; D is unresolved. CDR1 SGHNT and CDR2 YYREEE come from the germline V gene (reference sequence). The CDR3 is made up of 13 amino acids. The germline V and J ends were trimmed by 0 bases and 2 bases, with 0 bases remaining between them. CDR3 nucleotides: TGTGCCAGCAGCTTGGCTGGGGCCAACGTCCTGACTTTC. Translated, it gives CASSLAGANVLTF.

This clone turned up a few times. This chain uses TRBV7-2 with TRBJ2-1, with 8 bases lining up with TRBD2. V shed 5 bases, J shed 13 bases, and the junction held 13 bases outside the gene matches. Germline V gene data show CDR1 as SGHTA and CDR2 as FQGNSA. There are 14 residues in the CDR3. The CDR3 DNA sequence: TGTGCCAGCAGCCAAGCCCAACTAGCGGCCAAACAGTTCTTC. As protein: CASSQAQLAAKQFF.

The genes are TRBV10-3 and TRBJ1-2, with D possibly matching TRBD1 (6 bases). V was trimmed by 8 bases and J by 4 bases, leaving 17 bases between them. Germline values: CDR1 ENHRY, CDR2 SYGVKD. This CDR3 has 14 amino acids. The CDR3 here is CAILRDTGSYGYTF. CDR3 DNA: TGTGCCATCCTCCGGGACACGGGAAGCTATGGCTACACCTTC.

V is TRBV18 and J is TRBJ2-3; D gene unclear. The CDR3 has 14 amino acids. V was pared by 4 bases and J by 1 base, with 9 bases between. Germline-derived CDR1 and CDR2 are KGHSH and LQKENI. Here the CDR3 reads CASSRQERTDTQYF. In nucleotides, the CDR3 is TGTGCCAGCTCACGGCAGGAACGCACAGATACGCAGTATTTT.

This clone has more than one count but fewer than ten. This chain joins TRBV7-2 and TRBJ1-2; weak D call: TRBD1 (5 bases). This CDR3 has 13 amino acids. Germline loops: CDR1 SGHTA, CDR2 FQGNSA. The V end was cut by 4 bases, the J end by 8 bases, with 14 bases between. Written as DNA, the CDR3 is TGTGCCAGCAGCTCTGGACGGCAGGGAGGCTACACCTTC. The encoded protein is CASSSGRQGGYTF.

This clone occurred a few times. The V call is TRBV19, the J call TRBJ2-5; D is undetermined. Germline V gene sequence: CDR1 LNHDA, CDR2 SQIVND (reference sequence). Trimming took 6 bases from V and 5 from J, leaving 16 bases between them. The CDR3 totals 14 residues. CDR3 in amino acids: CASRTTRVGETQYF. The CDR3 nucleotides are TGTGCCAGTAGGACGACAAGGGTCGGGGAGACCCAGTACTTC. Filled out from reference TRBV19 and TRBJ2-5, the complete variable domain reads DGGITQSPKYLFRKEGQNVTLSCEQNLNHDAMYWYRQDPGQGLRLIYYSQIVNDFQKGDIAEGYSVSREKKESFPLTVTSAQKNPTAFYLCASRTTRVGETQYFGPGTRLLVL.

This chain joins TRBV7-2 and TRBJ1-1, with D hard to call. The ends were cut back, 2 bases at V and 6 bases at J, with 10 bases in the middle. CDR1 and CDR2 (germline): SGHTA, FQGNSA. This CDR3 contains 13 residues. In nucleotides, the CDR3 is TGTGCCAGCAGCTTATCGAGACAATCTGAAGCTTTCTTT. It is translated as CASSLSRQSEAFF.

J is TRBJ2-2 and V is TRBV14; D is uncertain. The germline gives CDR1 SGHDN, CDR2 FVKESK. The CDR3 is made up of 13 amino acids. V lost 1 base to trimming and J lost 5 bases, with 5 bases between them. The CDR3: CASSQGRTGELFF. The CDR3 DNA sequence: TGTGCCAGCAGCCAAGGACGGACCGGGGAGCTGTTTTTT.

V usage is TRBV7-9 and J usage is TRBJ2-1; a weak D match, TRBD2 (7 bases). CDR3 length: 16 residues. The V end lost 0 bases, the J end lost 9 bases, and 18 bases lay between the germline ends. Germline V gene sequence: CDR1 SEHNR, CDR2 FQNEAQ (reference sequence). The CDR3 here is CASSLAQGGVTIEQFF. CDR3 bases: TGTGCCAGCAGCTTAGCACAGGGAGGGGTCACCATTGAGCAGTTCTTC.

The table lists this clone with a few counts. The rearrangement uses TRBV29-1 and TRBJ2-5; 7 bases are a match to TRBD1. In germline, CDR1 is SQVTM, CDR2 ANQGSEA. The CDR3 loop spans 12 amino acids. The V and J ends lost 8 bases and 5 bases, in that order; junction bases with no gene match: 8. For the CDR3, the DNA is TGCAGCACTCGGGACAGTCATGAGACCCAGTACTTC. This sequence encodes CSTRDSHETQYF.

In DNA form, the CDR3 reads TGTGCCAGCAGCTTAGGCGGGAGGGCCTCCTACAATGAGCAGTTCTTC. Translated: CASSLGGRASYNEQFF. The chain couples TRBV13 to TRBJ2-1; TRBD2 agrees at 8 bases. The CDR3 has 16 residues. CDR1 and CDR2 from the germline V gene are PRHDT and FYEKMQ (reference sequence). The V gene end was trimmed by 0 bases and the J gene end by 0 bases; junction bases not matched to a gene: 1.

This clone has more than one count but fewer than ten. V usage is TRBV7-9 and J usage is TRBJ2-2; D is unclear. V dropped 1 base and J dropped 4 bases, with 1 base sitting between them. The CDR3 contains 12 residues. The germline gives CDR1 SEHNR, CDR2 FQNEAQ (reference sequence). The CDR3 bases are TGTGCCAGCAGCTTAGTCACCGGGGAGCTGTTTTTT. Amino acids: CASSLVTGELFF.

This clone has just one count. The chain links TRBV6-6 to TRBJ2-1; TRBD2 matches at 11 bases. The CDR3 runs to 13 residues. The J segment lost 10 bases and the V segment lost 10 bases, leaving 9 bases of the junction unmatched. Per the germline V gene, CDR1 is MNHNY and CDR2 is SVGAGI (reference sequence). The CDR3 sequence is CAISGTSGSEQFF. The DNA of the CDR3 is TGTGCCATATCCGGGACTAGCGGATCAGAGCAGTTCTTC.

This chain connects TRBV4-3 to TRBJ1-1, with D hard to call. Germline values: CDR1 LGHNA, CDR2 YSLEER. V gave up 0 bases and J gave up 9 bases, with 8 bases separating them. CDR3 size: 12 residues. The CDR3 DNA sequence: TGCGCCAGCAGCCAAGATCCGGCAAAAGCTTTCTTT. Translation gives CASSQDPAKAFF.